The clone carrying this T cell receptor beta chain was counted once. The data were obtained in a study of blood T cell repertoires in COVID-19. Across the study: Sources were T cells, B-cell-depleted T cells, or PBMCs; the material itself was cDNA or gDNA.

The authors' processing: Estimates of nucleated cell counts were drawn from the amplification of reference gene primers. Assay used: immunoSEQ multiplex PCR; TCRdb lists only in-frame clones, some missing. V and J calls and clone size are given by that table; D and trimming were obtained from the DNA. The data show under 85,000 clones, around nine tenths seen once. This CDR3 is 19 amino acids long. CDR1 and CDR2 (germline): SGDLS, YYNGEE. V was trimmed by 5 bases and J by 3 bases, leaving 29 bases between them. The V and J genes are TRBV9 and TRBJ2-5; D is perhaps TRBD1 (6 bases). Sequenced: peripheral blood. This sequence was found in a man between 65 and 85 years old with active or convalescent COVID-19. The CDR3 protein is CASRFRAGERQLSEETQYF. CDR3 sequence (DNA): TGTGCCAGCAGGTTTAGAGCAGGGGAAAGACAGCTTTCAGAAGAGACCCAGTACTTC.